This T cell receptor beta chain was identified during a study of CD8 T cells in Susac syndrome. Reverse transcription of about 0.5 to 1 ug RNA used random hexamers. MiXCR was run by TCRdb on the immunoSEQ multiplex PCR reads, yielding one entry per CDR3 protein. The data hold around 69,000 distinct CDR3 sequences, with nearly 96% observed a single time. CDR3 size: 14 residues. Trimming took 3 bases from V and 5 from J; bases not matched to a gene: 6. The germline V gene encodes CDR1 KGHSH and CDR2 LQKENI. Sequencing used CD4+ T cells from PBMCs. The V and J genes are TRBV18 and TRBJ2-5; 7 bases are a match to TRBD1. The receptor's source is a human donor with multiple sclerosis. CDR3 sequence reads: CASSPDRTGETQYF. Here the CDR3 DNA reads TGTGCCAGCTCACCGGACAGGACCGGGGAGACCCAGTACTTC.